Sequencing of this T cell receptor (beta chain) was carried out in a study of OX40 agonist ivuxolimab in advanced cancers. Background on the whole study: Ivuxolimab was an agonistic, fully human IgG2 monoclonal antibody directed against OX40 (CD134), a costimulatory receptor. Intravenous ivuxolimab was administered to patients every 2 weeks at six dose levels: 0.01, 0.1, 0.3, 1.5, 3 and 10 mg/kg. Of the 50 to 55 patients in dose escalation, about 20 had hepatocellular carcinoma, some 15 had melanoma, 9 had renal cell carcinoma and 9 had head and neck cancer. The dose-escalation cohort was about 86% male with a mean age of about 58 years, ranging from 23 to 79. Prior anti-PD-1, anti-PD-L1 or anti-CTLA-4 therapy was permitted, and checkpoint inhibitors had been received by roughly two fifths of dose-escalation patients. Partial responses occurred in three dose-escalation patients, of whom one had hepatocellular carcinoma and two had cutaneous melanoma. Peripheral TCRbeta sequencing aimed to test whether ivuxolimab altered TCR sequence diversity and caused clonal T-cell expansion. The paper describes the monotherapy dose-escalation part (N of about 54 patients) of the phase I trial of ivuxolimab. Study-wide conclusions, independent of this receptor: After ivuxolimab, more expanded clones were found on average in CD8+ T cells than in CD4+ T cells. At doses of 0.1 to 3.0 mg/kg, clonal expansion of both CD4+ and CD8+ blood T cells was observed from baseline to week 6. In the 0.1-3.0 mg/kg groups, partial responders were among the patients with the lowest normalized peripheral clonal expansion, particularly in CD8+ T cells. Which antigens the clonally expanded peripheral T cells were specific for was not determined. Low levels of normalized T-cell clonal expansion were also shown by some nonresponding patients.

As concerns this clone: Its antigen is unknown. Base-call qualities are not available, and no considerably larger clone is one nucleotide away.

V sheds 2 bases and J sheds 5 bases, leaving 20 bases between their ends. Reading from cysteine to phenylalanine, the CDR3 counts 17 amino acids. Only the CDR3 DNA is retained, 51 bases long and in frame from the first base. The CDR1 and CDR2 encoded by the germline V gene are SGHTA and FQGTGA. The trial excluded patients who had a history of autoimmune disease or were on systemic immunosuppression. Peripheral blood for TCR sequencing was collected from all dose cohorts at baseline, on cycle 4 day 1, and on cycle 7 day 1. Samples came from an open-label, multicenter, first-in-human phase I dose-escalation trial of ivuxolimab. The trial enrolled adults with locally advanced or metastatic head and neck squamous cell, hepatocellular, melanoma or renal cell carcinoma. Before TCR sequencing, CD4+ and CD8+ T cells were separately sorted from peripheral blood. Genomic DNA was isolated from the sorted cells so that the TCRbeta CDR3 region could be sequenced. The immunoSEQ Assay was used for sequencing of TCRbeta CDR3 regions. Not all clones reach the TCRdb copy of this immuneACCESS table, which keeps in-frame sequences only. Checked studies attribute under half of the gap to unresolved V genes and leave the rest unexplained. The sample table lists about 62,000 clones, 91% of them with a count of one. The ten largest clonotypes hold about 13% of the sample.

This chain joins TRBV7-3 to TRBJ2-3, with the D call perhaps TRBD1 or TRBD2, each one matching 5 bases. The source of this sequence is an adult with an advanced solid tumor such as melanoma, head and neck, liver or kidney cancer. The material was CD4+ or CD8+ T cells sorted from blood, obtained in a trial of the OX40 agonist ivuxolimab. Here is the DNA: TGTGCCAGCAGCTTAGAGTCTTGGGGGATAATCATAGATACGCAGTATTTT. This sequence encodes CASSLESWGIIIDTQYF. Outside the CDR3, residues come from the reference TRBV7-3 and TRBJ2-3 proteins, so the full variable domain is: GAGVSQTPSNKVTEKGKYVELRCDPISGHTALYWYRQSLGQGPEFLIYFQGTGAADDSGLPNDRFFAVRPEGSVSTLKIQRTERGDSAVYLCASSLESWGIIIDTQYFGPGTRLTVL.